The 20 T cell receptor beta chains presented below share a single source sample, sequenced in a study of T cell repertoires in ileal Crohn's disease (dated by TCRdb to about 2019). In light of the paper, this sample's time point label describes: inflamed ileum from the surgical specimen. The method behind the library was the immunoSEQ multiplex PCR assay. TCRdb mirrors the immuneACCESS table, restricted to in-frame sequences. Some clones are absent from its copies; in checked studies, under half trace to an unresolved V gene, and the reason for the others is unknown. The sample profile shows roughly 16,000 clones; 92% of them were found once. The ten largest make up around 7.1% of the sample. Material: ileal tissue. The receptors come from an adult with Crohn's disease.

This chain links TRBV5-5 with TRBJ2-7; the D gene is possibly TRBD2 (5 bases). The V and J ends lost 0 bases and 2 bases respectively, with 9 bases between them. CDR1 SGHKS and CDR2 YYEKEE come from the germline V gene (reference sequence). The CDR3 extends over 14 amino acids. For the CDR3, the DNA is TGTGCCAGCAGCTTGGAACTAGAAACCTACGAGCAGTACTTC. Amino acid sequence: CASSLELETYEQYF.

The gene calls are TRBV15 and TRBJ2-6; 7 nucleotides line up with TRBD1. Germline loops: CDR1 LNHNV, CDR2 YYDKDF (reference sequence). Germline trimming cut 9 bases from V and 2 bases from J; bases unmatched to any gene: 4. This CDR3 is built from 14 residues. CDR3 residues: CATEQGPGANVLTF. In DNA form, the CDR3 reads TGTGCCACAGAACAGGGGCCTGGGGCCAACGTCCTGACTTTC.

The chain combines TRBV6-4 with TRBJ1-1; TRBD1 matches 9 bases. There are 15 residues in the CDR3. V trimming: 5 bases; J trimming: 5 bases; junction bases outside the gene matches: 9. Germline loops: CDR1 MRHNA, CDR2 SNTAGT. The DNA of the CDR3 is TGTGCCAGCAGTCCCAGACAGGGGGTGAGGACTGAAGCTTTCTTT. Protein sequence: CASSPRQGVRTEAFF.

As DNA, the CDR3 is TGCGCCAGCAGCCAAGGCCGTTTAGGCGGGGAGCTGTTTTTT. Amino acid sequence: CASSQGRLGGELFF. The V gene is TRBV4-1, the J gene TRBJ2-2; D not resolved. Trimming took off 1 base at V and 7 bases at J, with 10 bases between the two ends. This CDR3 spans 14 amino acids. Germline loops: CDR1 MGHRA, CDR2 YSYEKL.

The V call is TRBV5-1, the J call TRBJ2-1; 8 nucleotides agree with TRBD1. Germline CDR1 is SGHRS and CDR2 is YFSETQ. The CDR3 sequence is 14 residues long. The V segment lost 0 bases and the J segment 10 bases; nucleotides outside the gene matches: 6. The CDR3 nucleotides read TGCGCCAGCAGCTTGGAAGGACAGGGCCTGGAGCAGTTCTTC. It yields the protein CASSLEGQGLEQFF.

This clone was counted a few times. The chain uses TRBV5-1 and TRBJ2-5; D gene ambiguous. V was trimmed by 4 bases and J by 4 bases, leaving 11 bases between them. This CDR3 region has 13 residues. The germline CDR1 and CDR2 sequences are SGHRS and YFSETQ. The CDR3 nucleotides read TGCGCCAGCAGCCCGGAATGGGGAGAGACCCAGTACTTC. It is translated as CASSPEWGETQYF.

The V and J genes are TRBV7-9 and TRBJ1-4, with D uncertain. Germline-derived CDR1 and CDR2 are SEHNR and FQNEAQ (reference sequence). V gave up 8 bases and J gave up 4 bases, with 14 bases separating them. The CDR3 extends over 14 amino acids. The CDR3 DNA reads TGTGCCAGCGTCCGCGGGCAGAATAATGAAAAACTGTTTTTT. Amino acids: CASVRGQNNEKLFF.

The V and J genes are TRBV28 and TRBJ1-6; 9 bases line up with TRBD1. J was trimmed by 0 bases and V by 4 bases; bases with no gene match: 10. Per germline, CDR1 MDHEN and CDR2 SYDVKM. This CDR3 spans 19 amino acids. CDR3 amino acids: CASSSSGTGSFSYNSPLHF. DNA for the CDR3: TGTGCCAGCAGTTCTTCCGGGACAGGGTCTTTCTCCTATAATTCACCCCTCCACTTT.

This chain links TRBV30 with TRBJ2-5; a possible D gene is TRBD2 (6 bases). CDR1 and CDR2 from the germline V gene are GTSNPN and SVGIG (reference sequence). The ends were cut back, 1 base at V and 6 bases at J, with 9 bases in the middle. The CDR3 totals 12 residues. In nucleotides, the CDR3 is TGTGCCTGGAGTGACGGGGGAAAGACCCAGTACTTC. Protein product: CAWSDGGKTQYF.

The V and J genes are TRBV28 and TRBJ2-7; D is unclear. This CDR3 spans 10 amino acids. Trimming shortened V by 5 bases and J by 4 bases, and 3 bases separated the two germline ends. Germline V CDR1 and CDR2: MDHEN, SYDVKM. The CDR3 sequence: CASSTYEQYF. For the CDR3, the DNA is TGTGCCAGCAGTACATACGAGCAGTACTTC.

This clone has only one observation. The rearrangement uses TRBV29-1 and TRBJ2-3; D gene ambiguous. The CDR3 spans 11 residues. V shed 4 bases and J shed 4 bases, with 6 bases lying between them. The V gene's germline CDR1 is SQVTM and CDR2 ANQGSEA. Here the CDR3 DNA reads TGCAGCGTTGTGCAGGCAGATACGCAGTATTTT. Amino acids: CSVVQADTQYF.

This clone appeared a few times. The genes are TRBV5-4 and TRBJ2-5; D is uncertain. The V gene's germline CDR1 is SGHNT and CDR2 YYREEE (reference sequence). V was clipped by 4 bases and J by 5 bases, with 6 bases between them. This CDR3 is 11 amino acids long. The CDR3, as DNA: TGTGCCAGCAGCATAGGGGAGACCCAGTACTTC. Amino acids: CASSIGETQYF.

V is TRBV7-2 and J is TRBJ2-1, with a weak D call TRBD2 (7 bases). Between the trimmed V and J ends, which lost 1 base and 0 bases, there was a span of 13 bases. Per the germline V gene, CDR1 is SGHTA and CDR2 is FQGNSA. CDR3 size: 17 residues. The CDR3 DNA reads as TGTGCCAGCAGCTTAGTCGGGGGGCTGAGCTCCTACAATGAGCAGTTCTTC. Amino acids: CASSLVGGLSSYNEQFF.

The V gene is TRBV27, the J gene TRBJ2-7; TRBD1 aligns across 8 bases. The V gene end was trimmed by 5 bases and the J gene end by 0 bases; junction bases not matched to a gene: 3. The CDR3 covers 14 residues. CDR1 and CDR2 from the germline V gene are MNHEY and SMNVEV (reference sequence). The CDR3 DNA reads TGTGCCAGCAGTAGGACAGGGAGCTCCTACGAGCAGTACTTC. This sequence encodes CASSRTGSSYEQYF.

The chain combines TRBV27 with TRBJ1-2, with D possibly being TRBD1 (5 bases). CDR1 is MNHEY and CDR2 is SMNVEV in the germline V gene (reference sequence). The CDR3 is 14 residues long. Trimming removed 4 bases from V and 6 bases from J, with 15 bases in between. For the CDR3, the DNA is TGTGCCAGCAGTTGGGGGGAGGGACTGGATGGCTACACCTTC. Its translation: CASSWGEGLDGYTF.

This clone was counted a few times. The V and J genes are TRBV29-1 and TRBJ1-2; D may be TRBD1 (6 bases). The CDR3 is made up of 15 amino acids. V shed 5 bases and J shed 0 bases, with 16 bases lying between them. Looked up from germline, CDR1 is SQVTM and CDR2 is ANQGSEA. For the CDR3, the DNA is TGCAGCGTTTTCACAGGGCTAGGGACTAACTATGGCTACACCTTC. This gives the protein CSVFTGLGTNYGYTF.

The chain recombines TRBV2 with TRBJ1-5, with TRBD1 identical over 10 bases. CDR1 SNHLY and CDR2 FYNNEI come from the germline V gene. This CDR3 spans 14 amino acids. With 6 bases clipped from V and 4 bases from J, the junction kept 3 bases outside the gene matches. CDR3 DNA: TGTGCCAGCAGAGGGGACAGGGGAAATCAGCCCCAGCATTTT. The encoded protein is CASRGDRGNQPQHF.

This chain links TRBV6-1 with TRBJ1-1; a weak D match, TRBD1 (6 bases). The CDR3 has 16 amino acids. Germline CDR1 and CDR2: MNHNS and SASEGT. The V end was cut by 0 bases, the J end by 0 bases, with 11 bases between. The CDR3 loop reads CASSEAPRTVNTEAFF. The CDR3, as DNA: TGTGCCAGCAGTGAAGCGCCCAGGACAGTGAACACTGAAGCTTTCTTT.

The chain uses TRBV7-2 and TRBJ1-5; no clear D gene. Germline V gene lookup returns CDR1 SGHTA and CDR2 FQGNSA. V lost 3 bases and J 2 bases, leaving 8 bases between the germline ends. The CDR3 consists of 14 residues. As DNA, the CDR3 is TGTGCCAGCAGCTTTGAGGCAGGCAATCAGCCCCAGCATTTT. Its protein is CASSFEAGNQPQHF.

The CDR3 here is CASSEEKTQYF. For the CDR3, the DNA is TGTGCCAGCAGTGAAGAAAAGACCCAGTACTTC. V gene TRBV6-1 combines with J gene TRBJ2-5; D is unresolved. This CDR3 contains 11 residues. V gave up 1 base and J gave up 6 bases, with 3 bases separating them. Germline V gene data show CDR1 as MNHNS and CDR2 as SASEGT.